Shown below are 18 T cell receptor beta chains from a single sample sequenced in a study of T cell responses to AZD1222 COVID-19 vaccine. Assay used: immunoSEQ multiplex PCR; TCRdb lists only in-frame clones, some missing. The data show 150,000 to 200,000 clones, about 95% seen once. The starting material was peripheral blood, obtained on day 0 of AZD1222 vaccination. The receptors derive from an adult in good health.

The chain recombines TRBV18 with TRBJ1-2; D gene unclear. V was trimmed by 5 bases and J by 4 bases, leaving 17 bases between them. Per germline, CDR1 KGHSH and CDR2 LQKENI. This CDR3 is 15 amino acids long. CDR3 protein: CASSGLAEAAYGYTF. The CDR3 bases are TGTGCCAGCTCAGGACTGGCGGAAGCCGCCTATGGCTACACCTTC.

The V call is TRBV5-1, the J call TRBJ2-3; no definite D call. The length of the CDR3 is 13 residues. The germline V gene encodes CDR1 SGHRS and CDR2 YFSETQ. V was trimmed by 5 bases and J by 0 bases, leaving 7 bases between them. The CDR3 region has the DNA TGCGCCAGCAGAAGCGTCAGCACAGATACGCAGTATTTT. Protein: CASRSVSTDTQYF.

The chain links TRBV7-3 to TRBJ2-6; D gene uncertain. Germline CDR1 and CDR2: SGHTA and FQGTGA. The CDR3 has 17 amino acids. V was pared by 3 bases and J by 0 bases, with 12 bases between. CDR3 amino acids: CASSFHPRTSGANVLTF. In DNA, the CDR3 is TGTGCCAGCAGCTTCCACCCAAGAACCTCTGGGGCCAACGTCCTGACTTTC.

This chain joins TRBV2 and TRBJ1-5, with D possibly matching TRBD1 (6 bases). CDR1 is SNHLY, CDR2 FYNNEI, per germline. Trimming stripped 0 bases from V and 7 bases from J, with 10 bases between. This CDR3 has 14 residues. The CDR3 reads CASSEANRAQPQHF. The CDR3, as DNA: TGTGCCAGCAGTGAAGCGAACAGGGCGCAGCCCCAGCATTTT.

The chain uses TRBV28 and TRBJ1-6; possible D gene TRBD1, 6 bases. The germline CDR1 and CDR2 sequences are MDHEN and SYDVKM. Trimming shortened V by 3 bases and J by 10 bases, and 16 bases separated the two germline ends. This CDR3 contains 15 residues. CDR3 bases: TGTGCCAGCAGTTTGGCAGGGGTTCCCGCGTCACCCCTCCACTTT. It specifies CASSLAGVPASPLHF. Together with reference TRBV28 and TRBJ1-6, the CDR3 gives the full variable domain: DVKVTQSSRYLVKRTGEKVFLECVQDMDHENMFWYRQDPGLGLRLIYFSYDVKMKEKGDIPEGYSVSREKKERFSLILESASTNQTSMYLCASSLAGVPASPLHFGNGTRLTVT.

This chain connects TRBV29-1 to TRBJ2-1, with 7 bases aligning to TRBD2. V lost 7 bases to trimming and J lost 7 bases; unmatched junction nucleotides: 1. From germline, CDR1 is SQVTM and CDR2 ANQGSEA. This CDR3 contains 10 residues. CDR3 in amino acids: CSAGGNEQFF. In DNA, the CDR3 is TGCAGCGCCGGGGGGAATGAGCAGTTCTTC.

The chain recombines TRBV25-1 with TRBJ2-7; 9 bases agree with TRBD1. The CDR3 length is 15 residues. The V gene's germline CDR1 is MGHDK and CDR2 SYGVNS. V lost 6 bases and J lost 7; bases outside the gene matches: 13. The CDR3 DNA is TGTGCCAGCAGACAGCCGGGACAGGGTTCTAGGGAGCAGTACTTC. Translation gives CASRQPGQGSREQYF.

This CDR3 reads CASSLITGGRNEQFF. The DNA for the CDR3 is TGTGCCAGCTCACTTATAACAGGGGGGCGGAATGAGCAGTTCTTC. The V call is TRBV18, the J call TRBJ2-1; 8 positions agree with TRBD1. CDR3 size: 15 residues. V lost 4 bases to trimming and J lost 7 bases; unmatched junction nucleotides: 9. Germline-derived CDR1 and CDR2 are KGHSH and LQKENI.

This sequence joins TRBV4-1 and TRBJ1-2; D uncertain. V lost 0 bases, J lost 6 bases, and 14 bases lay in between. Germline CDR1 MGHRA, CDR2 YSYEKL. This CDR3 has 15 residues. This chain's CDR3 is CASSQDPAGRNGYTF. DNA for the CDR3: TGCGCCAGCAGCCAAGATCCGGCGGGTCGGAATGGCTACACCTTC.

The chain carries TRBV19 and TRBJ1-1; no clear D gene. Germline CDR1 reads LNHDA; CDR2 reads SQIVND (reference sequence). This CDR3 is built from 13 residues. V gave up 3 bases and J gave up 1 base, with 6 bases separating them. In nucleotides, the CDR3 is TGTGCCAGTAGTATCCGGGAGAACACTGAAGCTTTCTTT. Protein sequence: CASSIRENTEAFF.

The chain employs TRBV7-6 and TRBJ2-5; 12 nucleotides line up with TRBD2. Germline V gives CDR1 SGHVS, CDR2 FNYEAQ. There are 14 residues in the CDR3. J lost 7 bases, V lost 8 bases, and 8 bases had no gene match. The DNA of the CDR3 is TGTGCCAGCCTAGCGGGAGGGCCGGGCGGGACCCAGTACTTC. Translating it yields CASLAGGPGGTQYF.

This chain links TRBV19 with TRBJ1-2; D unresolved. V lost 5 bases and J lost 9, with 13 bases in between. There are 12 residues in the CDR3. Germline V gene lookup returns CDR1 LNHDA and CDR2 SQIVND (reference sequence). The CDR3 protein is CASSASPGSYTF. CDR3 coding DNA: TGTGCCAGTAGTGCAAGTCCCGGGAGCTACACCTTC.

This chain joins TRBV5-1 and TRBJ2-1; TRBD2 might be the D (6 bases). CDR1 SGHRS and CDR2 YFSETQ come from the germline V gene. The CDR3 length is 16 residues. V was cut by 0 bases and J by 0 bases, with 10 bases left in between. The CDR3 loop reads CASSLAGGSSYNEQFF. CDR3 coding DNA: TGCGCCAGCAGCTTGGCCGGGGGAAGCTCCTACAATGAGCAGTTCTTC.

The genes are TRBV11-2 and TRBJ1-1; D is uncertain. Trimming stripped 1 base from V and 6 bases from J, with 6 bases between. This CDR3 comprises 12 residues. From germline, CDR1 is SGHAT and CDR2 FQNNGV. The CDR3 is CASSLGSPEAFF. The CDR3 DNA reads as TGTGCCAGCAGCTTAGGGAGTCCTGAAGCTTTCTTT. Full variable domain (remainder filled in from reference TRBV11-2 and TRBJ1-1): EAGVAQSPRYKIIEKRQSVAFWCNPISGHATLYWYQQILGQGPKLLIQFQNNGVVDDSQLPKDRFSAERLKGVDSTLKIQPAKLEDSAVYLCASSLGSPEAFFGQGTRLTVV.

V gene TRBV7-9 combines with J gene TRBJ2-1; possibly TRBD2 for D (6 bases). This CDR3 has 13 amino acids. Germline V gene sequence: CDR1 SEHNR, CDR2 FQNEAQ (reference sequence). V was trimmed by 11 bases and J by 6 bases, leaving 17 bases between them. The CDR3 loop is CASRDFPPNEQFF. CDR3 coding DNA: TGTGCCTCAAGGGACTTCCCCCCCAATGAGCAGTTCTTC.

The rearrangement links TRBV5-1 to TRBJ1-5, with D perhaps TRBD1 (6 bases). The CDR3 spans 15 residues. Deletions cut 0 bases from V and 5 bases from J, with 12 bases between. From germline, CDR1 is SGHRS and CDR2 YFSETQ. The CDR3 spells CASSLGQAHDQPQHF. In nucleotides, the CDR3 is TGCGCCAGCAGCTTGGGACAGGCGCACGATCAGCCCCAGCATTTT.

This clone was observed a single time. The chain has TRBV27 and TRBJ2-6; perhaps TRBD1 as D (5 bases). The germline V and J ends were trimmed by 2 bases and 1 base, with 12 bases remaining between them. CDR3 length: 17 residues. Germline lookup yields CDR1 MNHEY and CDR2 SMNVEV (reference sequence). DNA for the CDR3: TGTGCCAGCAGTTTAAGGGCAGGGCTATCTGGGGCCAACGTCCTGACTTTC. Its translation is CASSLRAGLSGANVLTF.

CDR3 bases: TGTGCCACCAGTAGATCCGGGACAGGCCGAAATGAGCAGTTCTTC. Translation gives CATSRSGTGRNEQFF. The rearrangement links TRBV15 to TRBJ2-1; 8 bases fit TRBD1. Per germline, CDR1 LNHNV and CDR2 YYDKDF (reference sequence). CDR3 length: 15 residues. Trimming took 6 bases from V and 7 from J; bases not matched to a gene: 11.